This T cell receptor beta chain stems from a study of beta chain features in type 1 diabetes. From germline, CDR1 is LGHNA and CDR2 YSLEER. V shed 0 bases and J 4 bases; nucleotides not matched to a gene: 5. The CDR3 covers 16 residues. The entirety of the isolated RNA underwent reverse transcription, so expressed TCRB transcripts were sequenced. Produced via immunoSEQ multiplex PCR; TCRdb's table is partial and in-frame only. In the table there are 900,000 or so clones, 17% of which are singletons. The source material was naive CD4+ T cells from blood. The TCR sequence derives from a woman aged 18-30 years in good health. The V call is TRBV4-3, the J call TRBJ1-2, with 10 nucleotides matching TRBD1. The DNA for the CDR3 is TGCGCCAGCAGCCAAGAGGGGACAGGGGCCCTCTATGGCTACACCTTC. Translation gives CASSQEGTGALYGYTF.